This entry lists 10 T cell receptor beta chains sequenced from one sample in a study of immune heterogeneity within non-small cell lung tumors. Bulk tumor gDNA, 550 to 600 ng per sample, served as the TCR template. Multiple widely separated biopsies were taken from each primary tumor at surgery. With untreated, newly diagnosed non-small cell lung cancer, the patients went on to undergo curative surgery. The TCR beta CDR3 region was amplified by multiplex PCR employing 32 V and 13 J primers. One entry per CDR3 protein results from TCRdb running MiXCR on the multiplex PCR reads. This sample has just over 15,000 distinct CDR3 sequences, with over 25% found just once. Sequencing was performed on lung tumor tissue. The receptors shown here come from a man aged 40-55 years with non-small cell lung cancer.

Only one count was recorded for this clonotype. This may be a read error, as it is one base from a much larger clone. The rearrangement joins TRBV20-1 to TRBJ1-5; D is possibly TRBD1 (6 bases). The CDR3 is made up of 13 amino acids. Germline V gene lookup returns CDR1 DFQATT and CDR2 SNEGSKA (reference sequence). The CDR3 loop is CCATGNQGQPQHF. CDR3 bases: TGCTGTGCTACAGGGAACCAGGGTCAGCCCCAGCATTTT.

This clonotype was recorded a few times. J is TRBJ2-5 and V is TRBV29-1; 7 nucleotides agree with TRBD2. From germline, CDR1 is SQVTM and CDR2 ANQGSEA. Trimming took 4 bases from V and 2 from J; bases not matched to a gene: 4. The CDR3 contains 13 residues. The CDR3 region has the DNA TGCAGCGTTGCGGGGACTACTCAAGAGACCCAGTACTTC. Translated, it gives CSVAGTTQETQYF.

The rearrangement links TRBV10-2 to TRBJ1-1, with 7 bases matching TRBD1. Per the germline V gene, CDR1 is WSHSY and CDR2 is SAAADI. With V trimmed by 6 bases and J by 1 base, 5 bases remained unmatched. This CDR3 is built from 14 residues. The CDR3 sequence: CASRDRGRNTEAFF. Written as DNA, the CDR3 is TGCGCCAGCAGAGATAGGGGGCGGAACACTGAAGCTTTCTTT.

This clonotype was seen many times. In DNA, the CDR3 is TGTGCCAGCAGTTTGATGGGGAACACTGAAGCTTTCTTT. Translating it yields CASSLMGNTEAFF. The chain carries TRBV12-3 or TRBV12-4 and TRBJ1-1; D unclear. The CDR3 length is 13 residues. The germline V and J ends were trimmed by 3 bases and 1 base, with 6 bases remaining between them.

This clonotype came up a few times. This rearrangement joins TRBV20-1 to TRBJ2-5; D unclear. CDR3 length: 14 amino acids. CDR1 is DFQATT, CDR2 SNEGSKA, per germline (reference sequence). V gave up 3 bases and J gave up 2 bases, with 13 bases separating them. The CDR3 bases are TGCAGTGCTAGCCCGAGACAACTTCAAGAGACCCAGTACTTC. Translating gives CSASPRQLQETQYF.

By share of the sample, this clonotype is medium-sized. This rearrangement joins TRBV30 to TRBJ2-7, with 8 bases that match TRBD2. The V gene's germline CDR1 is GTSNPN and CDR2 SVGIG (reference sequence). V lost 6 bases and J lost 2; bases outside the gene matches: 12. The CDR3 sequence is 15 residues long. CDR3 DNA: TGTGCCTGCGCAATTAAGGGACTAGGGCCCTACGAGCAGTACTTC. Residues: CACAIKGLGPYEQYF.

This clonotype ranks as medium-sized. This sequence joins TRBV28 and TRBJ2-7, with 8 positions matching TRBD1. The germline V gene has CDR1 MDHEN and CDR2 SYDVKM. The CDR3 has 13 residues. V trimming: 7 bases; J trimming: 4 bases; junction bases outside the gene matches: 6. CDR3 DNA sequence: TGTGCCAGCATCGCAGGGGGCTTATACGAGCAGTACTTC. Translated, it gives CASIAGGLYEQYF.

This clonotype rates as medium-sized. The chain has TRBV9 and TRBJ1-2; 7 bases fit TRBD1. Trimming at V came to 5 bases and at J to 7 bases, leaving 2 bases not matched to a gene. The CDR3 covers 11 residues. Germline V gives CDR1 SGDLS, CDR2 YYNGEE. CDR3 DNA sequence: TGTGCCAGCAGGAGACAGGGTGGCTACACCTTC. This translates into CASRRQGGYTF.

This clonotype came up many times. The chain carries TRBV19 and TRBJ2-3; 9 bases map to TRBD1. Germline trimming cut 0 bases from V and 5 bases from J; bases unmatched to any gene: 6. The CDR3 has 16 residues. Per germline, CDR1 LNHDA and CDR2 SQIVND (reference sequence). Here the CDR3 reads CASSIDQGQGIDTQYF. CDR3 DNA: TGTGCCAGTAGTATAGATCAAGGACAGGGGATAGATACGCAGTATTTT.

To note about this clonotype: The junction differs from germline at one of its ends, possibly a read error. This chain connects TRBV6-5 to TRBJ2-7; 7 bases agree with TRBD2. The CDR3 is 15 residues long. The germline gives CDR1 MNHEY, CDR2 SVGAGI. CDR3 region: CSSSYSGLGSYEQYF. CDR3 coding DNA: TGTTCCAGCAGTTACTCCGGACTAGGCTCCTACGAGCAGTACTTC.